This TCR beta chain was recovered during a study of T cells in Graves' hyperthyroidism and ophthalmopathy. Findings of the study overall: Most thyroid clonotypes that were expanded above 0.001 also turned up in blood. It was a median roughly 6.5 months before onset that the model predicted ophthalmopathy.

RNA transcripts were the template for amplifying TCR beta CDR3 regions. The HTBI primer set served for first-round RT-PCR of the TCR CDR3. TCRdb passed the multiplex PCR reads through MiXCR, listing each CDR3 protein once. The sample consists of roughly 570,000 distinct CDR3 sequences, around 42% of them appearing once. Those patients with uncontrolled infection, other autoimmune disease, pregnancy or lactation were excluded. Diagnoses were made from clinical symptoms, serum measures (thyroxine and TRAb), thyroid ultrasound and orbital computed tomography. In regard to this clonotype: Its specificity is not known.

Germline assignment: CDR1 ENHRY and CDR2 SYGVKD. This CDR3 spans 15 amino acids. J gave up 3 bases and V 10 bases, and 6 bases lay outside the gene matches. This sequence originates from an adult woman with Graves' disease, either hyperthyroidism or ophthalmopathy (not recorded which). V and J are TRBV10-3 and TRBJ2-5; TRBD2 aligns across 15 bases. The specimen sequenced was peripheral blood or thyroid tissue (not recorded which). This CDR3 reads CATTRTSGREETQYF. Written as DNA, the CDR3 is TGTGCCACCACCAGGACTAGCGGGAGGGAAGAGACCCAGTACTTC.